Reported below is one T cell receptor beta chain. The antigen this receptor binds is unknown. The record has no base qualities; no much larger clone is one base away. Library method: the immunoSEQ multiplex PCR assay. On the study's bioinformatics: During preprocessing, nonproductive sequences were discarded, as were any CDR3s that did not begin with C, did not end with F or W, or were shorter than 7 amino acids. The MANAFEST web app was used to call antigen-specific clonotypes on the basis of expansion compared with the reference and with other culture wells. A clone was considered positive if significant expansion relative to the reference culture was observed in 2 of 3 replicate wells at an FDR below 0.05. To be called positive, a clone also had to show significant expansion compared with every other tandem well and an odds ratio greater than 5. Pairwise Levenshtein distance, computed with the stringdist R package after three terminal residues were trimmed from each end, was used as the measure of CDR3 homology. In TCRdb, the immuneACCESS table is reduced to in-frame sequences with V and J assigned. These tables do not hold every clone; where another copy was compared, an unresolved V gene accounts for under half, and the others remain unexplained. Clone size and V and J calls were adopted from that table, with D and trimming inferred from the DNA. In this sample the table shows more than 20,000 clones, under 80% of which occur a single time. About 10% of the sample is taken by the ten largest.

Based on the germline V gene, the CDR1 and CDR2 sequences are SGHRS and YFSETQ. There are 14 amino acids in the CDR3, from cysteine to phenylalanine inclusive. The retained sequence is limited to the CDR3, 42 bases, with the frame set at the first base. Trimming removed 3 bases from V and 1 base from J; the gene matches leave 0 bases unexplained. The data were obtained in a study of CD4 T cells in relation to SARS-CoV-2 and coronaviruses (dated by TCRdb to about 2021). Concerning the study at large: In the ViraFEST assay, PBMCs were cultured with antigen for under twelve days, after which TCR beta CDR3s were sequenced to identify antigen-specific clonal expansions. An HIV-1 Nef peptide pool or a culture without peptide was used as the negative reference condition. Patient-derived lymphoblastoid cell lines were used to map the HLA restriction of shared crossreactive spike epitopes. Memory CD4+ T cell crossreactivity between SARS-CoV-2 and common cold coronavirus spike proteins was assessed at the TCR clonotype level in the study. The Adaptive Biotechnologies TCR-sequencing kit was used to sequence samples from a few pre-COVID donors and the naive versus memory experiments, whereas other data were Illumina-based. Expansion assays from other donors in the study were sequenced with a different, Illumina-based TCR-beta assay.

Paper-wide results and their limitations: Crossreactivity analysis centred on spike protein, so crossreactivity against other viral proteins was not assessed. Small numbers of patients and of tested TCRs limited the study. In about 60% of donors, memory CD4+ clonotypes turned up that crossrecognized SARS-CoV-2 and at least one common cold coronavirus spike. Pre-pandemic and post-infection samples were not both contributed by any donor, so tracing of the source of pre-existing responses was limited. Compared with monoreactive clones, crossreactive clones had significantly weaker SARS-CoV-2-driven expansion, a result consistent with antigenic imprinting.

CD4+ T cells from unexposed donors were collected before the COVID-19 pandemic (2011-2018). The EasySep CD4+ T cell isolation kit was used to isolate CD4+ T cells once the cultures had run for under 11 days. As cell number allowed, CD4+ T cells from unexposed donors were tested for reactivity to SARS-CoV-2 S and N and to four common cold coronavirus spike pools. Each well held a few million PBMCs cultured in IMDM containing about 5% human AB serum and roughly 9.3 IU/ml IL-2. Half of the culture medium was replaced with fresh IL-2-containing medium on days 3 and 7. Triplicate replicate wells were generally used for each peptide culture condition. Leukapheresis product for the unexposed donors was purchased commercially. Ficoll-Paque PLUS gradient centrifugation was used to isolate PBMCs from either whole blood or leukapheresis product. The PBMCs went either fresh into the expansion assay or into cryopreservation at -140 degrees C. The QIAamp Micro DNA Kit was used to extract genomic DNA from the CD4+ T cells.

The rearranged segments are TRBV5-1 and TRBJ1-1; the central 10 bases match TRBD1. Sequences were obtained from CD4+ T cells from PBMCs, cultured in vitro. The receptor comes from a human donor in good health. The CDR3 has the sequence CASSWDRGNTEAFF. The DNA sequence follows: TGCGCCAGCAGCTGGGACAGGGGGAACACTGAAGCTTTCTTT.